Given below is one T cell receptor beta chain in context. Its antigen remains unknown. The sample comes from a study of T cell responses to AZD1222 COVID-19 vaccine. Findings and caveats of the study: Donors in the cohort were predominantly white British and more often female, and clonal diversity was possibly underestimated. Unmutated variant regions reportedly attract nearly half of all spike-specific TCRs. Spike as a whole was targeted by vaccine-associated CD4 TCRs, dominant at 160-218 and 743-854.

Whether given at about 4 or about 12 weeks, second doses were pooled. The repertoire was sequenced with immunoSEQ multiplex PCR; TCRdb's copy has only in-frame clones and lacks some. The sample lists 80,000 or so clones, just over 90% occurring once. CDR1 WSHSY and CDR2 SAAADI come from the germline V gene. After removal of 0 bases from V and 9 bases from J, the junction contained 1 base not matched to a gene. The CDR3 is 12 amino acids. The chain recombines TRBV10-2 with TRBJ1-1; 7 bases align to TRBD1. This receptor was identified in an adult who received the AZD1222 COVID-19 vaccine. The sample consisted of peripheral blood, taken 28 days after the second AZD1222 dose. The CDR3: CASSESTGKAFF. Here the CDR3 DNA reads TGCGCCAGCAGTGAGTCGACAGGGAAAGCTTTCTTT.